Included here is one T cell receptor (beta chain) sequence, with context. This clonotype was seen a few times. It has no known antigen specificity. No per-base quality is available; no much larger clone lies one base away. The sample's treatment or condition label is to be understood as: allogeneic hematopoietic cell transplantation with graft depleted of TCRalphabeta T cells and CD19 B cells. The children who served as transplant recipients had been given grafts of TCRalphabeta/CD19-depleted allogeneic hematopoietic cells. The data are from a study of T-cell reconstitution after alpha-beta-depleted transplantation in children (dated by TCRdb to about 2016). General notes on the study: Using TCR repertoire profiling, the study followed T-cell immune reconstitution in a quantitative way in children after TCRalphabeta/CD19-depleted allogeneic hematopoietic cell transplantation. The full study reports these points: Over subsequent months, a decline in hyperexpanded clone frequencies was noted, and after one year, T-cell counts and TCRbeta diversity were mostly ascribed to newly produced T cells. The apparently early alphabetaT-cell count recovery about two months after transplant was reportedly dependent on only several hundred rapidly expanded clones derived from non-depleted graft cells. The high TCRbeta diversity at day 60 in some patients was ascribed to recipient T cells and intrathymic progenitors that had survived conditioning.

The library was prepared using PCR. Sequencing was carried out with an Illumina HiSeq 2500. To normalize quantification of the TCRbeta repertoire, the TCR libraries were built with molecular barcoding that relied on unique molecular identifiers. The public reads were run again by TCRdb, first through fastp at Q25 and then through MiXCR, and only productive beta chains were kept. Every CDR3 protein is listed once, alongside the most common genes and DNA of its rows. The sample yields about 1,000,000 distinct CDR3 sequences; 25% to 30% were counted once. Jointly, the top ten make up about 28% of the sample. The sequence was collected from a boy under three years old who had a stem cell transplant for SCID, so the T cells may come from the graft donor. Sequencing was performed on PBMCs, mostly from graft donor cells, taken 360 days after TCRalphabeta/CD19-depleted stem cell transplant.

The CDR3 protein is CASSLRLAGTPNEQFF. The nucleotide sequence reads TGTGCCAGCAGTTTAAGGCTAGCGGGAACCCCCAATGAGCAGTTCTTC. The rearrangement joined TRBV12-3 or TRBV12-4 to TRBJ2-1; 9 of the junction bases match TRBD2. Trimming leaves V shorter by 2 bases and J shorter by 6 bases, with the junction holding 8 bases beyond the gene matches. Including cysteine and phenylalanine, the CDR3 has 16 amino acids. Of the read, only the CDR3 DNA is kept; its 48 bases are in frame from base 1.